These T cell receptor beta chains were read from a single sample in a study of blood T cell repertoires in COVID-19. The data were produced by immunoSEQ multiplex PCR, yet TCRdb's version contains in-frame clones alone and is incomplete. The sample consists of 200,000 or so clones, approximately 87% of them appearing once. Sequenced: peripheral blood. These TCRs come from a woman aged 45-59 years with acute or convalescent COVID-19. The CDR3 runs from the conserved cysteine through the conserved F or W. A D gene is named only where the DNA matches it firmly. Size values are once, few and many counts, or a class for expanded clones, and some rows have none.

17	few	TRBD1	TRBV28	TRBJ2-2	TGTGCCAGCAGCCGCCCTACGACAGGGGTTAATTCCGGGGAGCTGTTTTTT	CASSRPTTGVNSGELFF
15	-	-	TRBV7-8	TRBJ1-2	TGTGCCAGCAGCTTAGCGATATCGGGAAACTATGGCTACACCTTC	CASSLAISGNYGYTF
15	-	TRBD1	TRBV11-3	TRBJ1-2	TGTGCCAGCAGCCCCCGGACAGGGGGTAACTATGGCTACACCTTC	CASSPRTGGNYGYTF
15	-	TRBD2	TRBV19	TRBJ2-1	TGTGCCAGTACGCCTAGCGGGGGGGCCTACAATGAGCAGTTCTTC	CASTPSGGAYNEQFF
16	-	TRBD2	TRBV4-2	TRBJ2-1	TGTGCCAGCAGCCGGGGCGGGGGGGCATCGTACAATGAGCAGTTCTTC	CASSRGGGASYNEQFF
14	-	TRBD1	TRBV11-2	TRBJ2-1	TGTGCCAGCAGCTTAACAGGGGGGTACAATGAGCAGTTCTTC	CASSLTGGYNEQFF
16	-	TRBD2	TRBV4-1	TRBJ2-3	TGCGCCAGCAGACCTGGGACTAGCAGCCGCACAGATACGCAGTATTTT	CASRPGTSSRTDTQYF
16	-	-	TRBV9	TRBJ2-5	TGTGCCAGCAGCGTAGTTCCAGGTTCGGTTACAGAGACCCAGTACTTC	CASSVVPGSVTETQYF
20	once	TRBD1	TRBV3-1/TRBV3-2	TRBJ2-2	TGTGCCAGCAGCCATAAAGGGACAGGGGGCCTGCCGCGGAGAACCGGGGAGCTGTTTTTT	CASSHKGTGGLPRRTGELFF
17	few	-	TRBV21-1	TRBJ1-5	TGTGCCACGAAGGACAGGGCAAGGGGAGGGGTGAATCAGCCCCAGCATTTT	CATKDRARGGVNQPQHF
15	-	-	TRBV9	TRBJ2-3	TGTGCCAGCAGCGTGGGGGGTGCGGCCCGGGATACGCAGTATTTT	CASSVGGAARDTQYF
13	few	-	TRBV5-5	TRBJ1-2	TGTGCCAGCAGCTTTCCCCACAGGGATGGCTACACCTTC	CASSFPHRDGYTF
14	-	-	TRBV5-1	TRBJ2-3	TGCGCCAGCAGCGCGGTAGACCGCACAGATACGCAGTATTTT	CASSAVDRTDTQYF
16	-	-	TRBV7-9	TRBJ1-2	TGTGCCAGCAGCTTAGCAGGGAGTGCCCCTAACTATGGCTACACCTTC	CASSLAGSAPNYGYTF
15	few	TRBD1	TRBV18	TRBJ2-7	TGTGCCAGCTCACCCCCGGGACAGGGGGCGTACGAGCAGTACTTC	CASSPPGQGAYEQYF
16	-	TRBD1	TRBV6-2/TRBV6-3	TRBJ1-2	TGTGCCAGCAGTTACTCGAGGACAGGGAACCGCTATGGCTACACCTTC	CASSYSRTGNRYGYTF
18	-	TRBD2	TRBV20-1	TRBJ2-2	TGCAGTGCTAGTGAGGCTAGCGGGCCACGAGGCGACACCGGGGAGCTGTTTTTT	CSASEASGPRGDTGELFF
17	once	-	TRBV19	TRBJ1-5	TGTGCCAGTAGTTTATTACTGGACTCCCTACCCGGTCAGCCCCAGCATTTT	CASSLLLDSLPGQPQHF
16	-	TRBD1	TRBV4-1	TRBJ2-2	TGCGCCAGCAGCCGCCCCGGGACAGGAACCACCGGGGAGCTGTTTTTT	CASSRPGTGTTGELFF
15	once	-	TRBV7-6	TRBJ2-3	TGTGCCAGCAGCTTTTATGGCGGGGAGGCTGATACGCAGTATTTT	CASSFYGGEADTQYF
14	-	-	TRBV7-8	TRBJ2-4	TGTGCCAGCAGCCCACCAGGGTCCAAAAACATTCAGTACTTC	CASSPPGSKNIQYF
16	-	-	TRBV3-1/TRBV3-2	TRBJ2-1	TGTGCCAGCAGCCAAGGGCCCGGGACTGCATACAATGAGCAGTTCTTC	CASSQGPGTAYNEQFF
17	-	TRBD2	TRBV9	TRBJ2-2	TGTGCCAGCAGCGTAGCTGTGACTAGCGTGACGACCGGGGAGCTGTTTTTT	CASSVAVTSVTTGELFF
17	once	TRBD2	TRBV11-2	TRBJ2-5	TGTGCCAGCAGCTTAGTGGGACTAGCGGTTTACCAAGAGACCCAGTACTTC	CASSLVGLAVYQETQYF
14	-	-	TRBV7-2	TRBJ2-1	TGTGCCAGCAGCGTTAGGGTCGTACAGGGTGAGCAGTTCTTC	CASSVRVVQGEQFF
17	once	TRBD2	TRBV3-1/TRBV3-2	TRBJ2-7	TGTGCCAGCAGCCAAGGGTTTGCGGGAGTGCGAACTTACGAGCAGTACTTC	CASSQGFAGVRTYEQYF
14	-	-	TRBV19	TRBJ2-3	TGTGCCAGTAGTATAGCGGTAGCCACAGATACGCAGTATTTT	CASSIAVATDTQYF
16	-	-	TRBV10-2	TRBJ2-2	TGCGCCAGCAGTGAGTCGCGGGACAGCAAAGGGGGGGAGCTGTTTTTT	CASSESRDSKGGELFF
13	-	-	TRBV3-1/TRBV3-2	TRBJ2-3	TGTGCCAGCAGCCCTGCGGCCCCAGATACGCAGTATTTT	CASSPAAPDTQYF
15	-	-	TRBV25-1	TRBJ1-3	TGTGCCAGCAGTGAAACAACAGGGAGAAGAAACACCATATATTTT	CASSETTGRRNTIYF
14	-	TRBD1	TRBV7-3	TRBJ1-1	TGTGCCAGCAGCTCTACAGGGGGCTCTTCTGAAGCTTTCTTT	CASSSTGGSSEAFF
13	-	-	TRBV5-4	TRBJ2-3	TGTGCCACTCAGAGCGGGCGCACAGATACGCAGTATTTT	CATQSGRTDTQYF
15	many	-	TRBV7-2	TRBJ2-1	TGTGCCAGCAGCTTTCCGGGACTGGGAATCTTGCAGCAGTTCTTC	CASSFPGLGILQQFF
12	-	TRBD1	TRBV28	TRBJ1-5	TGTGCCAGCAGCCCGGACAGGGGTGGATCGTATTTT	CASSPDRGGSYF
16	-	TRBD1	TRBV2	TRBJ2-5	TGTGCCAGCAGTAACTACGGCAGGGGGTACCAAGAGACCCAGTACTTC	CASSNYGRGYQETQYF
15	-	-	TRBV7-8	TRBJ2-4	TGTGCCAGCAGCTTTGGCGGGATAGCCAAAAACATTCAGTACTTC	CASSFGGIAKNIQYF
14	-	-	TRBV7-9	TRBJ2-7	TGTGCCAGCAGCCTCCCCCCGACAGGCTACGAGCAGTACTTC	CASSLPPTGYEQYF
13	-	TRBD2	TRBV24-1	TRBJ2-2	TGTGCCACCAGTGATCGGGAGGCCGGGGAGCTGTTTTTT	CATSDREAGELFF
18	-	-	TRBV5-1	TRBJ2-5	TGCGCCAGCAGCTTGGTCCTGGGGGGACTTAAGGAGGGAGAGACCCAGTACTTC	CASSLVLGGLKEGETQYF
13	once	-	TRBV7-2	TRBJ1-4	TGTGCCAGCAGCCCACGGGGTGAGGAAAAACTGTTTTTT	CASSPRGEEKLFF
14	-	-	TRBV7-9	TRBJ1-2	TGTGCCAGCAGCTTAGCAGAGAAAAGCAATGGCTACACCTTC	CASSLAEKSNGYTF
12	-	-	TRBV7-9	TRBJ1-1	TGTGCCAGCAGCGGGACTACGACTGAAGCTTTCTTT	CASSGTTTEAFF
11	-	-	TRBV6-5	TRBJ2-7	TGTGCCAGCACAGGGCCCTACGAGCAGTACTTC	CASTGPYEQYF